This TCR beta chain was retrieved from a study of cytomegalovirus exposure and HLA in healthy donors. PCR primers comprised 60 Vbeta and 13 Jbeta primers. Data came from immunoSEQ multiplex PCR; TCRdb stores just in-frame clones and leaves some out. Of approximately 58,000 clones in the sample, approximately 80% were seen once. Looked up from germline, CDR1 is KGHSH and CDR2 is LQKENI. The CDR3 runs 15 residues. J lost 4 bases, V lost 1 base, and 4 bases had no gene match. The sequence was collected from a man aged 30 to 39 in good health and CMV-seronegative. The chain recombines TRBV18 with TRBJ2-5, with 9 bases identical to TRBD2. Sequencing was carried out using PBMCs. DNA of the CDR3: TGTGCCAGCTCACCACGTAGCGGGAGTGGAGAGACCCAGTACTTC. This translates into CASSPRSGSGETQYF.